Below, 24 T cell receptor beta chains from the same sample are listed, as sequenced in a study of blood T cell repertoires in COVID-19. Profiled with immunoSEQ multiplex PCR; TCRdb holds only in-frame clones, not every one. Of more than 55,000 clones listed, over 75% are singletons. Sequenced input: peripheral blood. The receptors come from an older woman with COVID-19, enrolled during active disease.

The chain has TRBV4-2 and TRBJ2-7; TRBD2 is a possible D gene (6 bases). CDR3 size: 16 residues. Trimming left V 4 bases short and J 4 bases short, with 20 bases between. Germline CDR1 reads LGHNA; CDR2 reads YNFKEQ. The CDR3 loop reads CASSLRPGTPSYEQYF. The DNA for the CDR3 is TGTGCCAGCAGCCTTCGCCCCGGGACTCCCTCATACGAGCAGTACTTC.

The chain carries TRBV12-5 and TRBJ2-3; TRBD1 might be the D (5 bases). The length of the CDR3 is 14 residues. Trimming left V 1 base short and J 2 bases short, with 7 bases between. Germline V CDR1 and CDR2: LGHNT, FRNRAP. The CDR3 here is CASGLGQNTDTQYF. The CDR3, as DNA: TGTGCTAGTGGTTTGGGACAGAACACAGATACGCAGTATTTT.

The chain joins TRBV28 to TRBJ1-6; weak D call: TRBD1 (6 bases). Germline V lookup: CDR1 MDHEN, CDR2 SYDVKM. V was shortened by 3 bases and J by 7 bases, with 13 bases between the two germline ends. The CDR3 spans 15 residues. The CDR3 sequence: CASSFLGGENSPLHF. CDR3 DNA: TGTGCCAGCAGTTTCTTAGGGGGGGAAAATTCACCCCTCCACTTT.

V is TRBV7-3 and J is TRBJ2-3; TRBD2 matches at 10 bases. Germline V gene data show CDR1 as SGHTA and CDR2 as FQGTGA. V lost 7 bases to trimming and J lost 0 bases; unmatched junction nucleotides: 4. The CDR3 extends over 15 amino acids. CDR3 amino acids: CASTRAGGSTDTQYF. CDR3 bases: TGTGCCAGCACCCGAGCGGGAGGGAGCACAGATACGCAGTATTTT.

This chain joins TRBV7-2 and TRBJ1-1, with D possibly TRBD1 on 6 matching bases. This CDR3 spans 16 amino acids. Germline loops: CDR1 SGHTA, CDR2 FQGNSA. Trimming stripped 0 bases from V and 4 bases from J, with 15 bases between. The CDR3 DNA sequence: TGTGCCAGCAGCTTAGCCACAGGGTGGTCTGGCACTGAAGCTTTCTTT. Protein: CASSLATGWSGTEAFF.

This rearrangement joins TRBV3-1 (or the pseudogene TRBV3-2) to TRBJ1-2; unclear D gene. Germline lookup yields CDR1 LGHDT and CDR2 YNNKEL (reference sequence). This CDR3 contains 15 residues. Between the trimmed V and J ends, which lost 0 bases and 2 bases, there was a span of 10 bases. CDR3 coding DNA: TGTGCCAGCAGCCAAGATTCCGGGTTGAACTATGGCTACACCTTC. Its translation is CASSQDSGLNYGYTF.

The gene calls are TRBV3-1 (or the pseudogene TRBV3-2) and TRBJ1-6, with 7 bases lining up with TRBD1. Germline V gene data show CDR1 as LGHDT and CDR2 as YNNKEL (reference sequence). V shed 7 bases and J 10 bases; nucleotides not matched to a gene: 10. The CDR3 consists of 14 residues. The CDR3 nucleotides read TGTGCCAGCACCACTAACAGGGGCTGGTCACCCCTCCACTTT. It specifies CASTTNRGWSPLHF.

The genes are TRBV7-9 and TRBJ2-7, with D maybe TRBD2 (6 bases). Germline V gene data show CDR1 as SEHNR and CDR2 as FQNEAQ (reference sequence). Trimming cost V 5 bases and J 0 bases, with 14 bases left between them. The CDR3 spans 15 residues. Here the CDR3 reads CASSPWDGSSYEQYF. CDR3 DNA: TGTGCCAGCAGCCCGTGGGACGGGAGCTCCTACGAGCAGTACTTC.

V gene TRBV4-1 combines with J gene TRBJ1-1; D perhaps matches TRBD1 (6 bases). Trimming took 1 base from V and 1 from J, leaving 10 bases between them. The V gene's germline CDR1 is MGHRA and CDR2 YSYEKL. This CDR3 region has 15 residues. The CDR3 spells CASSQASRGNTEAFF. The DNA for the CDR3 is TGCGCCAGCAGCCAAGCCAGCAGGGGGAACACTGAAGCTTTCTTT.

V usage is TRBV29-1 and J usage is TRBJ2-1; 7 nucleotides match TRBD2. The CDR3 consists of 12 residues. Per the germline V gene, CDR1 is SQVTM and CDR2 is ANQGSEA. The V segment lost 3 bases and the J segment 4 bases; nucleotides outside the gene matches: 0. This CDR3 reads CSVERGYNEQFF. The DNA for the CDR3 is TGCAGCGTTGAGCGGGGGTACAATGAGCAGTTCTTC.

This clone occurred a few times. The rearrangement uses TRBV7-2 and TRBJ2-7, with 7 nucleotides matching TRBD2. The CDR3 has 15 residues. V dropped 1 base and J dropped 7; count of bases not matched to a gene: 10. The germline CDR1 and CDR2 sequences are SGHTA and FQGNSA. The CDR3 spells CASSLVPSGSGEQYF. The DNA for the CDR3 is TGTGCCAGCAGCTTAGTACCTAGCGGTTCGGGAGAGCAGTACTTC.

The chain uses TRBV5-1 and TRBJ2-1, with 7 bases identical to TRBD1. The CDR3 covers 13 residues. Germline V gene sequence: CDR1 SGHRS, CDR2 YFSETQ. The trim removed 6 bases at V and 7 bases at J, leaving 7 bases unmatched. In DNA form, the CDR3 reads TGCGCCAGCAACCCCGGGACAGAGAATGAGCAGTTCTTC. This sequence encodes CASNPGTENEQFF.

The CDR3 is CASSFRTSGRAMVKVQFF. In DNA form, the CDR3 reads TGCGCCAGCAGCTTTCGGACTAGCGGGAGGGCGATGGTCAAAGTGCAGTTCTTC. The rearrangement links TRBV5-1 to TRBJ2-1; TRBD2 agrees at 15 bases. In germline, CDR1 is SGHRS, CDR2 YFSETQ. This CDR3 has 18 residues. Trimming removed 2 bases from V and 12 bases from J; junction bases left unmatched: 15. Looking up the rest from reference TRBV5-1 and TRBJ2-1 gives the full variable domain: KAGVTQTPRYLIKTRGQQVTLSCSPISGHRSVSWYQQTPGQGLQFLFEYFSETQRNKGNFPGRFSGRQFSNSRSEMNVSTLELGDSALYLCASSFRTSGRAMVKVQFFGPGTRLTVL.

Written as DNA, the CDR3 is TGTGCCAGCAGCCCCGTCACAGGGGAGCAGTACTTC. This encodes CASSPVTGEQYF. The chain recombines TRBV3-1 (or the pseudogene TRBV3-2) with TRBJ2-7; perhaps TRBD1 as D (6 bases). V was pared by 4 bases and J by 7 bases, with 11 bases between. Germline V gives CDR1 LGHDT, CDR2 YNNKEL (reference sequence). This CDR3 comprises 12 residues.

This clone occurred once. The chain joins TRBV4-2 to TRBJ1-6; no clear D. CDR1 is LGHNA, CDR2 YNFKEQ, per germline. V was cut by 0 bases and J by 0 bases, with 6 bases left in between. The CDR3 is 16 amino acids. The CDR3 sequence is CASSQDRSSYNSPLHF. CDR3 nucleotides: TGTGCCAGCAGCCAAGATCGCAGCTCCTATAATTCACCCCTCCACTTT.

V and J are TRBV29-1 and TRBJ2-5; the match to TRBD1 covers 11 bases. Losses at the gene ends were 3 bases for V and 4 bases for J; bases not matched to a gene: 7. Germline lookup yields CDR1 SQVTM and CDR2 ANQGSEA. This CDR3 is built from 15 residues. CDR3 nucleotide sequence: TGCAGCGTTGACCCGGGACAGGGGGTCATAGAGACCCAGTACTTC. Protein sequence: CSVDPGQGVIETQYF.

This clone was detected once. The chain employs TRBV6-1 and TRBJ2-1, with a possible D match to TRBD2 (6 bases). Germline V lookup: CDR1 MNHNS, CDR2 SASEGT. The CDR3 length is 15 residues. V shed 2 bases and J shed 6 bases, with 14 bases lying between them. The CDR3 sequence: CASSEKPGLLNEQFF. Here the CDR3 DNA reads TGTGCCAGCAGTGAAAAACCGGGACTGCTCAATGAGCAGTTCTTC.

V and J are TRBV29-1 and TRBJ1-1; D gene uncertain. CDR1 is SQVTM and CDR2 is ANQGSEA in the germline V gene. This CDR3 region has 12 residues. Trimming took off 2 bases at V and 1 base at J, with 5 bases between the two ends. Written as DNA, the CDR3 is TGCAGCGTTGAACGGGGGAACACTGAAGCTTTCTTT. Encoded protein: CSVERGNTEAFF. The full variable domain, its missing parts supplied by reference TRBV29-1 and TRBJ1-1, is SAVISQKPSRDICQRGTSLTIQCQVDSQVTMMFWYRQQPGQSLTLIATANQGSEATYESGFVIDKFPISRPNLTFSTLTVSNMSPEDSSIYLCSVERGNTEAFFGQGTRLTVV.

The chain has TRBV27 and TRBJ2-2; D possibly corresponds to TRBD1 (5 bases). Trimming stripped 5 bases from V and 1 base from J, with 11 bases between. The CDR3 spans 15 residues. Looked up from germline, CDR1 is MNHEY and CDR2 is SMNVEV (reference sequence). The CDR3 loop reads CASSPTGLNTGELFF. The CDR3 DNA sequence: TGTGCCAGCAGTCCAACAGGCCTGAACACCGGGGAGCTGTTTTTT.

V is TRBV6-2 or TRBV6-3 and J is TRBJ2-7; 11 positions match TRBD1. From germline, CDR1 is MNHEY and CDR2 SVGEGT. Unmatched junction bases numbered 7, after V lost 1 base and J lost 5 bases. The CDR3 totals 16 residues. The CDR3 protein is CASSYFRDRGVDEQYF. As DNA, the CDR3 is TGTGCCAGCAGTTACTTCAGGGACAGGGGGGTCGACGAGCAGTACTTC.

J is TRBJ2-1 and V is TRBV27; 15 nucleotides line up with TRBD2. CDR3 length: 19 residues. CDR1 and CDR2 (germline): MNHEY, SMNVEV (reference sequence). V lost 2 bases to trimming and J lost 10 bases; unmatched junction nucleotides: 15. CDR3 nucleotide sequence: TGTGCCAGCAGTTTACAAACCCCCGGACTAGCGGGAGGGCCAGGCGAGCAGTTCTTC. It encodes CASSLQTPGLAGGPGEQFF.

In this sample, this clone turned up a few times. This chain links TRBV19 with TRBJ2-1; TRBD2 matches at 7 bases. This CDR3 is 15 amino acids long. J was trimmed by 0 bases and V by 6 bases; bases with no gene match: 5. Germline V gives CDR1 LNHDA, CDR2 SQIVND (reference sequence). CDR3 residues: CASRPASGSYNEQFF. CDR3 nucleotides: TGTGCCAGTAGGCCCGCTAGCGGCTCCTACAATGAGCAGTTCTTC.

This clone showed up just a few times. The rearrangement links TRBV30 to TRBJ1-1; 10 nucleotides agree with TRBD1. The CDR3 consists of 15 residues. CDR1 and CDR2 from the germline V gene are GTSNPN and SVGIG (reference sequence). V trimming: 3 bases; J trimming: 4 bases; junction bases outside the gene matches: 8. The DNA of the CDR3 is TGTGCCTGGAGGGGAGACAGGGGGCTTGGCACTGAAGCTTTCTTT. It is translated as CAWRGDRGLGTEAFF.

V and J are TRBV24-1 and TRBJ2-7; D is uncertain. The CDR3 consists of 15 residues. Germline CDR1 reads KGHDR; CDR2 reads SFDVKD. Deletions cut 1 base from V and 6 bases from J, with 15 bases between. The CDR3 sequence is CATSDLAPTYGEQYF. The CDR3 DNA reads TGTGCCACCAGTGATTTAGCACCTACCTATGGCGAGCAGTACTTC.